Listed here are 13 T cell receptor beta chains from one sample, sequenced in a study of T cell responses to AZD1222 COVID-19 vaccine. Clones were sequenced by immunoSEQ multiplex PCR, and TCRdb holds only the in-frame ones, with some missing. The sample carries tens of thousands of clones, around 73% recorded once. The specimen was peripheral blood, collected on day 0 of AZD1222 vaccination. These receptors were taken from an adult in good health.

This clone appeared a few times. The chain links TRBV28 to TRBJ2-7; TRBD1 aligns across 11 bases. From germline, CDR1 is MDHEN and CDR2 SYDVKM. V lost 6 bases, J lost 0 bases, and 7 bases stayed unmatched. The CDR3 runs 16 residues. The chain's CDR3 is CASSLGTGGFSYEQYF. The DNA of the CDR3 is TGTGCCAGCAGCCTCGGGACAGGGGGTTTCTCCTACGAGCAGTACTTC.

This clone was counted a few times. V is TRBV6-5 and J is TRBJ1-2; D perhaps matches TRBD1 (5 bases). V lost 5 bases and J lost 2, with 6 bases in between. The germline V gene encodes CDR1 MNHEY and CDR2 SVGAGI. The CDR3 covers 12 residues. CDR3: CASSPGNYGYTF. CDR3 nucleotide sequence: TGTGCCAGCAGTCCAGGGAACTATGGCTACACCTTC.

The chain recombines TRBV7-2 with TRBJ2-7, with a tentative D call TRBD1 (6 bases). CDR1 is SGHTA, CDR2 FQGNSA, per germline. The CDR3 length is 13 residues. Deletions cut 7 bases from V and 3 bases from J, with 13 bases between. CDR3 bases: TGTGCCAGCACAGGGGCAGGCAGCTACGAGCAGTACTTC. This codes for CASTGAGSYEQYF.

This rearrangement joins TRBV18 to TRBJ2-5, with a tentative D call TRBD2 (6 bases). V was clipped by 4 bases and J by 5 bases, with 17 bases between them. The CDR3 has 15 amino acids. Looked up from germline, CDR1 is KGHSH and CDR2 is LQKENI. The CDR3 DNA is TGTGCCAGCTCACTCTCCGGGCGGGGCGGCGAGACCCAGTACTTC. This codes for CASSLSGRGGETQYF.

The chain links TRBV19 to TRBJ2-7; D gene ambiguous. Looked up from germline, CDR1 is LNHDA and CDR2 is SQIVND (reference sequence). Deletions cut 9 bases from V and 4 bases from J, with 19 bases between. The CDR3 is made up of 14 amino acids. CDR3 amino acids: CASRAVGGNYEQYF. The CDR3 DNA reads as TGTGCCAGCCGTGCCGTGGGCGGAAATTACGAGCAGTACTTC.

The chain links TRBV30 to TRBJ2-2, with D possibly TRBD2 on 7 matching bases. The CDR3 is 14 residues long. The germline gives CDR1 GTSNPN, CDR2 SVGIG (reference sequence). V was trimmed by 7 bases and J by 7 bases, leaving 19 bases between them. The CDR3 region is CASPGGRFDGELFF. The CDR3 DNA follows: TGTGCCTCGCCCGGGGGGCGCTTTGACGGGGAGCTGTTTTTT.

V gene TRBV5-1 combines with J gene TRBJ2-7, with D possibly being TRBD2 (6 bases). Trimming stripped 1 base from V and 7 bases from J, with 12 bases between. Germline lookup yields CDR1 SGHRS and CDR2 YFSETQ. The CDR3 runs 13 residues. CDR3 bases: TGCGCCAGCAGCTTGACAGTCCGGGGGGAGCAGTACTTC. Its protein product is CASSLTVRGEQYF.

This clone has just one count. The chain is built from TRBV18 and TRBJ2-1; D is unclear. Per the germline V gene, CDR1 is KGHSH and CDR2 is LQKENI. V was pared by 5 bases and J by 2 bases, with 16 bases between. This CDR3 has 16 amino acids. The CDR3 DNA is TGTGCCAGCTCATGGAATTGGCAACCTCCCTACAATGAGCAGTTCTTC. The encoded protein is CASSWNWQPPYNEQFF.

The CDR3 DNA reads TGTGCCAGTAGTATTGGTGAAAGCTCCTATAATTCACCCCTCCACTTT. It yields the protein CASSIGESSYNSPLHF. The chain recombines TRBV19 with TRBJ1-6; the D is unclear. CDR1 is LNHDA and CDR2 is SQIVND in the germline V gene (reference sequence). This CDR3 spans 16 amino acids. Trimming stripped 3 bases from V and 0 bases from J, with 9 bases between.

This rearrangement joins TRBV7-8 to TRBJ2-7, with 7 positions matching TRBD2. Trimming removed 3 bases from V and 3 bases from J; junction bases left unmatched: 5. Per germline, CDR1 SGHVS and CDR2 FQNEAQ. This CDR3 comprises 14 residues. The CDR3 loop reads CASSFAGVRYEQYF. For the CDR3, the DNA is TGTGCCAGCAGCTTCGCGGGAGTTCGCTACGAGCAGTACTTC.

The chain joins TRBV7-2 to TRBJ2-1; no clear D gene. The CDR3 contains 15 residues. Germline values: CDR1 SGHTA, CDR2 FQGNSA. Trimming removed 3 bases from V and 6 bases from J, with 15 bases in between. The CDR3 protein is CASSFRLDPVNEQFF. The CDR3 nucleotides are TGTGCCAGCAGCTTCCGGCTAGATCCGGTCAATGAGCAGTTCTTC.

In this sample, this clone turned up many times. This chain connects TRBV7-9 to TRBJ1-6; D call uncertain. The CDR3 sequence is 15 residues long. Germline V gene sequence: CDR1 SEHNR, CDR2 FQNEAQ (reference sequence). The V and J ends lost 1 base and 4 bases respectively, with 8 bases between them. The CDR3 DNA sequence: TGTGCCAGCAGCTTAGACGGGCCGTATAATTCACCCCTCCACTTT. It encodes CASSLDGPYNSPLHF.

The rearrangement links TRBV13 to TRBJ1-1, with D possibly being TRBD1 (5 bases). Trimming removed 0 bases from V and 1 base from J, with 9 bases in between. The length of the CDR3 is 15 residues. The germline gives CDR1 PRHDT, CDR2 FYEKMQ (reference sequence). The CDR3 DNA reads TGTGCCAGCAGCTTAGGTCAGGGCTGGAACACTGAAGCTTTCTTT. Its translation: CASSLGQGWNTEAFF.